The 23 T cell receptor beta chains given below trace back to one sample, sequenced in a study of blood T cell repertoires in COVID-19. Measured with immunoSEQ multiplex PCR; TCRdb has only the in-frame clones, and not every one. The sample carries about 44,000 clones, 88% recorded once. The specimen was peripheral blood. The receptors shown here come from a woman in her 40s with acute or convalescent COVID-19.

The V gene is TRBV7-2, the J gene TRBJ1-3; D remains ambiguous. This CDR3 has 17 residues. V shed 2 bases and J shed 0 bases, with 14 bases lying between them. CDR1 is SGHTA and CDR2 is FQGNSA in the germline V gene. DNA for the CDR3: TGTGCCAGCAGCTTACTGCCCTCACGGAGCTCTGGAAACACCATATATTTT. This codes for CASSLLPSRSSGNTIYF.

The J gene is TRBJ2-2, the V gene TRBV6-1; D possibly corresponds to TRBD2 (5 bases). The V gene's germline CDR1 is MNHNS and CDR2 SASEGT. CDR3 length: 16 amino acids. The V end lost 4 bases, the J end lost 0 bases, and 12 bases lay between the germline ends. CDR3 nucleotide sequence: TGTGCCAGCAGTGGGAGGACGGCTACGAACACCGGGGAGCTGTTTTTT. It yields the protein CASSGRTATNTGELFF.

This clone was observed a single time. The rearrangement uses TRBV29-1 and TRBJ2-7, with D perhaps matching TRBD2 (6 bases). The CDR3 runs 15 residues. Germline assignment: CDR1 SQVTM and CDR2 ANQGSEA. With 3 bases removed from V and 5 bases from J, the gap between germline ends came to 20 bases. The CDR3 DNA is TGCAGCGTTGAGGGCCCTCTGGCGGGGAGGAACGAGCAGTACTTC. Translating it yields CSVEGPLAGRNEQYF.

CDR3 residues: CASSSQGLTYEQYF. The CDR3 coding sequence is TGTGCCAGCAGCTCGCAGGGACTTACATACGAGCAGTACTTC. This chain links TRBV7-8 with TRBJ2-7, with a weak D call TRBD2 (6 bases). This CDR3 has 14 residues. Trimming cost V 4 bases and J 4 bases, with 14 bases left between them. Germline V CDR1 and CDR2: SGHVS, FQNEAQ.

The V call is TRBV7-2, the J call TRBJ1-5; D not certain. The CDR3 runs 13 residues. Per germline, CDR1 SGHTA and CDR2 FQGNSA. V was shortened by 6 bases and J by 4 bases, with 10 bases between the two germline ends. The CDR3: CASSLDLNQPQHF. DNA for the CDR3: TGTGCCAGCAGTCTAGACCTTAATCAGCCCCAGCATTTT.

V is TRBV14 and J is TRBJ1-5; 7 bases are shared with TRBD1. CDR3 length: 18 amino acids. In germline, CDR1 is SGHDN, CDR2 FVKESK. V dropped 4 bases and J dropped 0; count of bases not matched to a gene: 12. Here the CDR3 reads CASSRSGQRGDSNQPQHF. The CDR3 DNA is TGTGCCAGCAGCCGCTCGGGACAGCGAGGGGATAGCAATCAGCCCCAGCATTTT.

The genes are TRBV19 and TRBJ2-2; 10 bases match TRBD1. From germline, CDR1 is LNHDA and CDR2 SQIVND (reference sequence). The CDR3 extends over 15 amino acids. V gave up 7 bases and J gave up 4 bases; unmatched junction bases: 6. The CDR3 nucleotides are TGTGCCAGTAAAACCGGGACAGGGGTCACCGGGGAGCTGTTTTTT. It encodes CASKTGTGVTGELFF.

The chain combines TRBV5-1 with TRBJ2-2; 8 nucleotides align to TRBD1. The length of the CDR3 is 16 residues. V lost 1 base and J lost 1; bases outside the gene matches: 3. Germline V gene lookup returns CDR1 SGHRS and CDR2 YFSETQ. The CDR3 is CASSLNGQGNTGELFF. In DNA form, the CDR3 reads TGCGCCAGCAGCTTGAACGGACAGGGGAACACCGGGGAGCTGTTTTTT.

J is TRBJ2-5 and V is TRBV10-3; 9 bases map to TRBD2. After removal of 6 bases from V and 0 bases from J, the junction contained 5 bases not matched to a gene. Per germline, CDR1 ENHRY and CDR2 SYGVKD. CDR3 length: 15 amino acids. The CDR3 reads CAIRSERGDQETQYF. The CDR3, as DNA: TGTGCCATCAGAAGCGAGCGGGGGGACCAAGAGACCCAGTACTTC.

The chain couples TRBV7-9 to TRBJ2-3; 9 nucleotides line up with TRBD2. Germline assignment: CDR1 SEHNR and CDR2 FQNEAQ (reference sequence). The CDR3 is 15 residues long. After removal of 1 base from V and 1 base from J, the junction contained 0 bases not matched to a gene. DNA for the CDR3: TGTGCCAGCAGCTTAGTAGCGGGGGGCACAGATACGCAGTATTTT. Residues: CASSLVAGGTDTQYF.

The rearrangement uses TRBV28 and TRBJ2-7; D is possibly TRBD1 (6 bases). This CDR3 comprises 16 residues. Germline values: CDR1 MDHEN, CDR2 SYDVKM. Deletions cut 5 bases from V and 6 bases from J, with 23 bases between. This CDR3 reads CASSPLRDTGHGEQYF. The CDR3 nucleotides are TGTGCCAGCAGTCCGCTCCGGGACACCGGTCATGGCGAGCAGTACTTC.

The rearrangement joins TRBV5-1 to TRBJ2-1; 10 bases fit TRBD1. V lost 2 bases to trimming and J lost 10 bases; unmatched junction nucleotides: 9. Germline loops: CDR1 SGHRS, CDR2 YFSETQ. The CDR3 extends over 15 amino acids. In nucleotides, the CDR3 is TGCGCCAGCAGCTTCCGGGACAGGGGTCGTCTCGAGCAGTTCTTC. It is translated as CASSFRDRGRLEQFF.

The rearrangement joins TRBV19 to TRBJ1-1, with TRBD1 as a possible D gene (6 bases). CDR1 LNHDA and CDR2 SQIVND come from the germline V gene (reference sequence). The V gene lost 7 bases and the J gene lost 5 bases, with 20 bases spanning the gap. This CDR3 is built from 15 residues. The CDR3 nucleotides are TGTGCCAGTACCGCTGATCAGGGGTCGAGGACTGAAGCTTTCTTT. Translating gives CASTADQGSRTEAFF.

The genes are TRBV5-4 and TRBJ2-3; 10 nucleotides align to TRBD1. The CDR3 is 16 residues long. In germline, CDR1 is SGHNT, CDR2 YYREEE (reference sequence). With V trimmed by 4 bases and J by 5 bases, 10 bases remained unmatched. The CDR3 region is CASSVTGGSQGDTQYF. The CDR3 nucleotides read TGTGCCAGCAGCGTGACAGGGGGCTCTCAGGGAGATACGCAGTATTTT.

The chain has TRBV15 and TRBJ1-3; 7 positions match TRBD1. Germline trimming cut 2 bases from V and 2 bases from J; bases unmatched to any gene: 6. Germline loops: CDR1 LNHNV, CDR2 YYDKDF (reference sequence). The CDR3 runs 16 residues. This CDR3 is CATSRPDRIAGNTIYF. The CDR3 DNA sequence: TGTGCCACCAGCAGACCGGACAGGATAGCTGGAAACACCATATATTTT.

The J gene is TRBJ2-7, the V gene TRBV29-1, with 10 positions matching TRBD1. Germline values: CDR1 SQVTM, CDR2 ANQGSEA. The junction had 5 bases not matched to a gene; V was cut back by 0 bases and J by 3 bases. The CDR3 runs 15 residues. CDR3 DNA: TGCAGCGTTGAAGATGGGACAGGGGCGAACTACGAGCAGTACTTC. This codes for CSVEDGTGANYEQYF.

V usage is TRBV29-1 and J usage is TRBJ1-4, with 7 bases lining up with TRBD1. There are 14 residues in the CDR3. Germline trimming cut 7 bases from V and 4 bases from J; bases unmatched to any gene: 9. Germline assignment: CDR1 SQVTM and CDR2 ANQGSEA. Written as DNA, the CDR3 is TGCAGCGCTACGACAGGGAGGATTAATGAAAAACTGTTTTTT. As protein: CSATTGRINEKLFF.

The chain carries TRBV27 and TRBJ1-1; D call uncertain. The CDR3 is 13 residues long. V was cut by 1 base and J by 5 bases, with 8 bases left in between. Per the germline V gene, CDR1 is MNHEY and CDR2 is SMNVEV (reference sequence). CDR3 amino acids: CASSLLRQTEAFF. The DNA for the CDR3 is TGTGCCAGCAGTTTATTGAGACAAACTGAAGCTTTCTTT.

About this clone: This CDR3 is also generated by other DNA sequences in the sample. In DNA form, the CDR3 reads TGTGCCAGCAGTTATACAGGGGTCGGAACTGAAGCTTTCTTT. It specifies CASSYTGVGTEAFF. V is TRBV27 and J is TRBJ1-1, with TRBD1 matching over 7 bases. J gave up 5 bases and V 4 bases, and 7 bases lay outside the gene matches. This CDR3 spans 14 amino acids. The germline CDR1 and CDR2 sequences are MNHEY and SMNVEV (reference sequence).

The chain combines TRBV28 with TRBJ1-3; no firm D call. This CDR3 has 15 amino acids. Looked up from germline, CDR1 is MDHEN and CDR2 is SYDVKM. V lost 3 bases, J lost 0 bases, and 9 bases lay in between. In DNA, the CDR3 is TGTGCCAGCAGTTTTTACAGACACTCTGGAAACACCATATATTTT. Translation: CASSFYRHSGNTIYF.

The rearrangement uses TRBV9 and TRBJ1-4, with D unclear. The CDR3 runs 15 residues. Germline CDR1 SGDLS, CDR2 YYNGEE. V lost 0 bases, J lost 4 bases, and 10 bases lay in between. CDR3 nucleotide sequence: TGTGCCAGCAGCGTAGGGAGGGCCGGTAATGAAAAACTGTTTTTT. Its translation: CASSVGRAGNEKLFF.

The chain combines TRBV6-6 with TRBJ1-1, with TRBD1 matching over 7 bases. Per the germline V gene, CDR1 is MNHNY and CDR2 is SVGAGI (reference sequence). J gave up 0 bases and V 10 bases, and 5 bases lay outside the gene matches. This CDR3 comprises 13 residues. CDR3 in DNA: TGTGCCATCCTGGGACAGATGAACACTGAAGCTTTCTTT. It codes for CAILGQMNTEAFF.

A word on this clone: Other nucleotide sequences from this sample produce the same CDR3. The chain uses TRBV2 and TRBJ2-3, with 10 bases lining up with TRBD2. CDR3 length: 14 residues. The junction had 6 bases not matched to a gene; V was cut back by 9 bases and J by 3 bases. Germline assignment: CDR1 SNHLY and CDR2 FYNNEI. The chain's CDR3 is CASLAGVTTDTQYF. CDR3 sequence (DNA): TGTGCCAGTCTAGCGGGAGTGACGACAGATACGCAGTATTTT. Filled out from reference TRBV2 and TRBJ2-3, the complete variable domain reads EPEVTQTPSHQVTQMGQEVILRCVPISNHLYFYWYRQILGQKVEFLVSFYNNEISEKSEIFDDQFSVERPDGSNFTLKIRSTKLEDSAMYFCASLAGVTTDTQYFGPGTRLTVL.